This T cell receptor beta chain was profiled in a study of blood T cell repertoires in COVID-19. Germline V gene data show CDR1 as PRHDT and CDR2 as FYEKMQ (reference sequence). The CDR3 totals 14 residues. The ends lost 1 base at V and 5 bases at J; junction bases unmatched: 3. Membership in each cohort depended on participant-reported clinical history. Generated by immunoSEQ multiplex PCR, the TCRdb table keeps only in-frame clones and is missing some. The top ten hold 1% to 1.3% of the sample, which has hundreds of thousands of clones, roughly nine tenths seen once. The chain is built from TRBV13 and TRBJ2-7; the match to TRBD1 covers 9 bases. The receptor's source is a man aged 25 to 40 who had recovered from COVID-19. The sequencing sample was made of PBMCs or T cells enriched from blood (not recorded which). CDR3 amino acids: CASSLVGTGHEQYF. CDR3 in DNA: TGTGCCAGCAGCTTAGTGGGGACAGGGCACGAGCAGTACTTC.